This entry lists 5 T cell receptor beta chains sequenced from one sample in a study of T-cell memory formation after mild COVID-19 (TCRdb year 2021). Receptor amplification or capture employed 5' RACE. Sequencing took place on an Illumina NovaSeq 6000. TCRdb applied fastp at Q25 and MiXCR to the public reads, then kept only in-frame beta chains. Identical CDR3 protein sequences are pooled into one entry, listed with their most common genes and DNA. Counted in this sample were roughly 120,000 distinct CDR3 sequences; about a sixth of them appeared once. The ten most abundant clones make up around 14% of the sample. Sample: PBMCs or a T cell subset sorted from them (not recorded which). Receptor source: an adult woman who had mild COVID-19 (a few samples of this study predate the infection). The sample titles of this study are shuffled in the database, so cell type and time point are left out; the donor was told from shared clones.

The chain has TRBV5-1 and TRBJ2-1; perhaps TRBD2 as D (6 bases). Germline-derived CDR1 and CDR2 are SGHRS and YFSETQ. This CDR3 comprises 16 residues. Trimming pared 0 bases from V and 4 bases from J, leaving 14 bases between. CDR3 residues: CASSLGSGGAYNEQFF. The CDR3 region has the DNA TGCGCCAGCAGCTTGGGCTCGGGCGGGGCATACAATGAGCAGTTCTTC.

This clonotype was recorded a few times. This rearrangement joins TRBV5-6 to TRBJ1-2; perhaps TRBD1 as D (5 bases). There are 15 residues in the CDR3. Germline V lookup: CDR1 SGHDT, CDR2 YYEEEE. Trimming pared 0 bases from V and 4 bases from J, leaving 13 bases between. The DNA for the CDR3 is TGTGCCAGCAGCTTGGACGGGGGATTCAGCTATGGCTACACCTTC. Residues: CASSLDGGFSYGYTF.

The V gene is TRBV12-3 or TRBV12-4, the J gene TRBJ2-1; D not certain. V was clipped by 1 base and J by 10 bases, with 8 bases between them. This CDR3 spans 12 amino acids. The DNA of the CDR3 is TGTGCCAGCAGTTTAGTAGGGCAAGAGCAGTTCTTC. Its translation: CASSLVGQEQFF.

This chain connects TRBV4-1 to TRBJ2-3, with 13 bases matching TRBD2. The CDR3 totals 16 residues. Per the germline V gene, CDR1 is MGHRA and CDR2 is YSYEKL. V lost 4 bases to trimming and J lost 2 bases; unmatched junction nucleotides: 3. CDR3: CASSPGTSGVTDTQYF. CDR3 DNA: TGCGCCAGCAGCCCAGGGACTAGCGGGGTCACAGATACGCAGTATTTT.

The chain uses TRBV7-3 and TRBJ2-5; the match to TRBD2 covers 9 bases. V lost 3 bases, J lost 0 bases, and 5 bases stayed unmatched. The CDR3 spans 16 residues. CDR1 is SGHTA and CDR2 is FQGTGA in the germline V gene. In nucleotides, the CDR3 is TGTGCCAGCAGCTTCGGCCTAGCGGGAAACCAAGAGACCCAGTACTTC. Protein sequence: CASSFGLAGNQETQYF.